Following are 7 T cell receptor beta chains from one sample sequenced in a study of shared clonotypes between healthy human individuals. The method was immunoSEQ multiplex PCR; TCRdb's version includes in-frame clones alone and lacks a portion of them. Seen here are some 2,500,000 clones, around 93% observed once, and the top ten hold approximately 0.41%. Input material: naive CD4+ T cells from PBMCs. The subset denotes: CD45RA+ positively selected. The origin of the receptors is a man between 18 and 29 years old in good health. Some clones in this sample may be carry-over from other donors' samples.

The rearrangement links TRBV21-1 to TRBJ1-3; the table's D call, TRBD1, has no DNA check behind it. TRBV21-1 is shown as a pseudogene. The CDR3 runs to 17 residues. CDR3 nucleotides: TGTGCCAGCAGCAAAAGGGGGTTCCCCTTCTCTGGAAACACCATATATTTT. Amino acid sequence: CASSKRGFPFSGNTIYF.

CDR3 in amino acids: CAWSRDLARTDTQYF. Here the CDR3 DNA reads TGTGCCTGGAGCCGGGACCTAGCCAGGACAGATACGCAGTATTTT. The chain links TRBV30 to TRBJ2-3; D assignment may be TRBD1 or TRBD2 (5 bases each). The CDR3 is 15 amino acids. CDR1 and CDR2 (germline): GTSNPN, SVGIG (reference sequence). Trimming shortened V by 3 bases and J by 3 bases, and 16 bases separated the two germline ends.

The chain couples TRBV7-2 to TRBJ1-4; D is unresolved. From germline, CDR1 is SGHTA and CDR2 FQGNSA. V was trimmed by 4 bases and J by 6 bases, leaving 15 bases between them. The CDR3 is 15 amino acids. The CDR3 is CASSSTAKADEKLFF. The DNA for the CDR3 is TGTGCCAGCAGCTCCACCGCTAAGGCGGATGAAAAACTGTTTTTT.

V and J are TRBV28 and TRBJ2-5; maybe TRBD1 (5 bases). Germline V gene data show CDR1 as MDHEN and CDR2 as SYDVKM. The CDR3 totals 14 residues. V was trimmed by 5 bases and J by 3 bases, leaving 13 bases between them. The CDR3 reads CASSPRAHKETQYF. CDR3 DNA sequence: TGTGCCAGCAGTCCCAGGGCCCATAAAGAGACCCAGTACTTC.

The rearrangement joins TRBV27 to TRBJ2-7; either TRBD1 or TRBD2 may supply D (5 bases each). Germline loops: CDR1 MNHEY, CDR2 SMNVEV (reference sequence). There are 16 residues in the CDR3. Trimming pared 6 bases from V and 3 bases from J, leaving 21 bases between. Here the CDR3 reads CASSRMGVSGFYEQYF. CDR3 nucleotides: TGTGCCAGCAGCCGGATGGGGGTGAGCGGCTTCTACGAGCAGTACTTC.

The count of this clone is one. The chain joins TRBV2 to TRBJ2-7; the D gene could be TRBD1 or TRBD2 (5 bases each). CDR1 and CDR2 (germline): SNHLY, FYNNEI. Deletions cut 5 bases from V and 3 bases from J, with 14 bases between. CDR3 size: 14 residues. This CDR3 is CASSLGTVNYEQYF. The CDR3 bases are TGTGCCAGCAGTCTCGGGACCGTAAACTACGAGCAGTACTTC.

Only one count was recorded for this clone. This chain connects TRBV28 to TRBJ1-5; tentative D call: TRBD1 (5 bases). This CDR3 is built from 14 residues. CDR1 and CDR2 (germline): MDHEN, SYDVKM. Trimming removed 6 bases from V and 3 bases from J, with 12 bases in between. The CDR3 bases are TGTGCCAGCAGGCCTGCAGGGATCAATCAGCCCCAGCATTTT. It encodes CASRPAGINQPQHF.